Listed below are T cell receptor beta chains from one sample, sequenced in a study of siplizumab effects on memory and regulatory T cells. The table came from immunoSEQ multiplex PCR; TCRdb's copy has only in-frame clones and leaves some out. Among approximately 46,000 clones listed, about 94% were seen once. The sequenced sample consisted of CD8+ T cells sorted from blood. The receptors originated from a human donor in good health. CDR3s include the opening cysteine and the closing phenylalanine or tryptophan. D genes are given only for firm matches. The size of a clone is reported for some rows only, either as once, few or many, or as a class for expanded clones.

v_gene: TRBV5-6; j_gene: TRBJ2-3; d_gene: TRBD2; abundance: .; CDR3nt: TGTGCCAGCAGCCCGGGACTAGCGGGAGTTGTTAGCACAGATACGCAGTATTTT; CDR3aa: CASSPGLAGVVSTDTQYF
v_gene: TRBV11-3; j_gene: TRBJ1-1; d_gene: .; abundance: .; CDR3nt: TGTGCCAGCAGCTTAGGGAGTTACACTGAAGCTTTCTTT; CDR3aa: CASSLGSYTEAFF
v_gene: TRBV5-6; j_gene: TRBJ1-2; d_gene: .; abundance: .; CDR3nt: TGTGCCAGCAGCTTGGTCGGGCGCAGGAGCTATGGCTACACCTTC; CDR3aa: CASSLVGRRSYGYTF
v_gene: TRBV28; j_gene: TRBJ1-2; d_gene: .; abundance: .; CDR3nt: TGTGCCAGCAGTACTTTTAATGGCTACACCTTC; CDR3aa: CASSTFNGYTF
v_gene: TRBV4-2; j_gene: TRBJ2-7; d_gene: TRBD2; abundance: once; CDR3nt: TGTGCCAGCAGCGAGCGGGACCGACCCTACGAGCAGTACTTC; CDR3aa: CASSERDRPYEQYF
v_gene: TRBV11-2; j_gene: TRBJ1-1; d_gene: .; abundance: .; CDR3nt: TGTGCCAGCAGCCCTAACGGGGGCCAGAACACTGAAGCTTTCTTT; CDR3aa: CASSPNGGQNTEAFF
v_gene: TRBV7-9; j_gene: TRBJ2-3; d_gene: .; abundance: .; CDR3nt: TGTGCCAGCAGCTTAATCCGATCAGATACGCAGTATTTT; CDR3aa: CASSLIRSDTQYF
v_gene: TRBV27; j_gene: TRBJ2-7; d_gene: .; abundance: .; CDR3nt: TGTGCCAGCAGTTTATTGGGAGACTACGAGCAGTACTTC; CDR3aa: CASSLLGDYEQYF
v_gene: TRBV5-1; j_gene: TRBJ2-7; d_gene: TRBD2; abundance: .; CDR3nt: TGCGCCAGCAGCCATCTAGCGGGATTATCCTACGAGCAGTACTTC; CDR3aa: CASSHLAGLSYEQYF
v_gene: TRBV19; j_gene: TRBJ2-7; d_gene: TRBD2; abundance: .; CDR3nt: TGTGCCAGTAGTCCCGGACTAGCGGGAGACTACGAGCAGTACTTC; CDR3aa: CASSPGLAGDYEQYF
v_gene: TRBV7-9; j_gene: TRBJ1-2; d_gene: .; abundance: .; CDR3nt: TGTGCCAGCAGCTTGGGGGATCTCGGGGCCGTCGGTACCTTC; CDR3aa: CASSLGDLGAVGTF
v_gene: TRBV27; j_gene: TRBJ2-5; d_gene: .; abundance: .; CDR3nt: TGTGCCAGCAGTCTACAGGGTCGGGAGACCCAGTACTTC; CDR3aa: CASSLQGRETQYF
v_gene: TRBV9; j_gene: TRBJ2-2; d_gene: .; abundance: .; CDR3nt: TGTGCCAGCAGCGTAGATGGAGGGGGCGTTGGTACCGGGGAGCTGTTTTTT; CDR3aa: CASSVDGGGVGTGELFF
v_gene: TRBV11-2; j_gene: TRBJ2-7; d_gene: .; abundance: .; CDR3nt: TGTGCCACGAAGGGCAGTACTACGAGAGAGCAGTACTTC; CDR3aa: CATKGSTTREQYF
v_gene: TRBV5-8; j_gene: TRBJ2-2; d_gene: TRBD1; abundance: .; CDR3nt: TGTGCCAGCAGCCAAATGGACAGGGGATTGATCGGGGAGCTGTTTTTT; CDR3aa: CASSQMDRGLIGELFF
v_gene: TRBV27; j_gene: TRBJ2-1; d_gene: .; abundance: .; CDR3nt: TGTGCCAGCAGTGTGACAGGATCCTACAATGAGCAGTTCTTC; CDR3aa: CASSVTGSYNEQFF